Listed here is a single TCR beta chain. Trimming cost V 4 bases and J 3 bases; bases outside gene matches: 7. The germline V gene encodes CDR1 SGDLS and CDR2 YYNGEE. This CDR3 spans 15 amino acids. These data come from a study of CD8 T cells in Susac syndrome. CD8+ and CD4+ T cells circulating in blood were sequenced for TCR beta. Both CD4+ and CD8+ T cells were negatively isolated, and TEMRA cells underwent FACS enrichment. An input of about 0.5 to 1 ug of RNA was subjected to reverse transcription using random hexamers. TCRdb re-called the immunoSEQ multiplex PCR reads through MiXCR, storing one row per CDR3 protein. Found here are 150,000 to 200,000 distinct CDR3 sequences, approximately 95% of them singletons; the top ten hold 0.075% to 0.1%.

The chain is built from TRBV9 and TRBJ1-2; 9 nucleotides match TRBD1. Sequencing was carried out using CD4+ T cells from PBMCs. The sequence was collected from a human donor with Susac syndrome. The CDR3 DNA follows: TGTGCCAGCAGCTCAGGGACAGGGACGGACTATGGCTACACCTTC. Translation gives CASSSGTGTDYGYTF. The full variable domain, completed using reference TRBV9 and TRBJ1-2, is DSGVTQTPKHLITATGQRVTLRCSPRSGDLSVYWYQQSLDQGLQFLIQYYNGEERAKGNILERFSAQQFPDLHSELNLSSLELGDSALYFCASSSGTGTDYGYTFGSGTRLTVV.